What follows is one T cell receptor (beta chain) and its context. Germline CDR1 MNHEY, CDR2 SMNVEV (reference sequence). The CDR3 runs to 15 residues. Trimming removed 6 bases from V and 5 bases from J, with 16 bases in between. Authors' processing steps: Out-of-frame sequences were removed, leaving 2 million to 2.5 million distinct TCRbeta sequences. Profiled with immunoSEQ multiplex PCR; TCRdb holds only in-frame clones, not every one. The V and J calls and the clone size are those of that table, but D and trimming were determined from the DNA. The sample consists of 75,000 to 90,000 clones, 80% of them appearing once. Single viable CD3+CD4+CD8-CD45RO+ cells were sorted as the memory CD4+ T cells. CMV serostatus came from serum IgG against pp150, pp28, p38, p52. The sample comes from a study of memory CD4+ T cells and cytomegalovirus serostatus.

Sequencing input: memory CD4+ T cells from blood. This chain links TRBV27 with TRBJ2-2, with D perhaps matching TRBD1 (6 bases). This clonotype was sampled from an adult in good health and CMV-seronegative. The CDR3 sequence: CASRLGQQGTGELFF. For the CDR3, the DNA is TGTGCCAGCAGGCTGGGACAACAGGGAACCGGGGAGCTGTTTTTT.